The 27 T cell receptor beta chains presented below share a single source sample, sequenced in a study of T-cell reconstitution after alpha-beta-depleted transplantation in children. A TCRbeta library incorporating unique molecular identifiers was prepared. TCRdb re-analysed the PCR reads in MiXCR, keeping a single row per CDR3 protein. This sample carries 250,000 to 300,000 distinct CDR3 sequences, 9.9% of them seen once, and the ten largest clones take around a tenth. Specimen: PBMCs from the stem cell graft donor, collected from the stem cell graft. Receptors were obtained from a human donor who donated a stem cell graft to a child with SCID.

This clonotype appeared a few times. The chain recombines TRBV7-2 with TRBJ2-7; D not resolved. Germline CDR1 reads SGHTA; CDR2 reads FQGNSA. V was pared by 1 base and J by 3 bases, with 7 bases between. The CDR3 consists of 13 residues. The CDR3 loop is CASSLGADYEQYF. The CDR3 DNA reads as TGTGCCAGCAGCTTAGGGGCGGACTACGAGCAGTACTTC.

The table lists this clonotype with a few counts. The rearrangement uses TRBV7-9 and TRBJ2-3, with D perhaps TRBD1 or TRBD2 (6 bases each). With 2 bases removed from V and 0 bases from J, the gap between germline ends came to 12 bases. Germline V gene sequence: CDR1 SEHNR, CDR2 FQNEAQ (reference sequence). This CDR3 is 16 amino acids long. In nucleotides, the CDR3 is TGTGCCAGCAGCTTACGCGGGGACACGAGCACAGATACGCAGTATTTT. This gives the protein CASSLRGDTSTDTQYF. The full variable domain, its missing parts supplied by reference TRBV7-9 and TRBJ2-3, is DTGVSQNPRHKITKRGQNVTFRCDPISEHNRLYWYRQTLGQGPEFLTYFQNEAQLEKSRLLSDRFSAERPKGSFSTLEIQRTEQGDSAMYLCASSLRGDTSTDTQYFGPGTRLTVL.

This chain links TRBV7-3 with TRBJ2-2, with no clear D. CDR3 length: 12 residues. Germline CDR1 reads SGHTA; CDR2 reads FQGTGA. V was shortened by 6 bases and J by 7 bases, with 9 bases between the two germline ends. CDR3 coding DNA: TGTGCCAGCAGAAAGGGCGTCGGGGAGCTGTTTTTT. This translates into CASRKGVGELFF.

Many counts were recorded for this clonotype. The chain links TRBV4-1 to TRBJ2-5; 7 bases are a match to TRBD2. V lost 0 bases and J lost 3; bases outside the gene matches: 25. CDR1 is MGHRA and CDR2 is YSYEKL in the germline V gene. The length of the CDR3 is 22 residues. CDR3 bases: TGCGCCAGCAGCCAAGATACAGGAGACACAGGTGGACTAGATGAATCCGAAGAGACCCAGTACTTC. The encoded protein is CASSQDTGDTGGLDESEETQYF.

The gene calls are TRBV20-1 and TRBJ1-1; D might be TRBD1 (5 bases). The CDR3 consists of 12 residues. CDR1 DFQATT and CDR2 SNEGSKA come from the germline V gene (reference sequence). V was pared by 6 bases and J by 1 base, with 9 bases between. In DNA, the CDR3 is TGCAGTGCGAAGACAGAGAACACTGAAGCTTTCTTT. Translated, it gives CSAKTENTEAFF.

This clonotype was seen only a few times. The CDR3 coding sequence is TGTGCCAGCAGCGGCAGGGTCTACGAGCAGTACTTC. Translated: CASSGRVYEQYF. The J gene is TRBJ2-7, the V gene TRBV7-9, with a possible D match to TRBD1 (5 bases). The germline gives CDR1 SEHNR, CDR2 FQNEAQ (reference sequence). Between the trimmed V and J ends, which lost 5 bases and 3 bases, there was a span of 8 bases. CDR3 length equals 12 residues.

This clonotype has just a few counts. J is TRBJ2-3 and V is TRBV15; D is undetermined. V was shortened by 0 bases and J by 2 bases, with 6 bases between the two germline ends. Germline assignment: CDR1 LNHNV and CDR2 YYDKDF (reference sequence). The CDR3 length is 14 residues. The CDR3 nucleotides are TGTGCCACCAGCAGAGATACTTCCACAGATACGCAGTATTTT. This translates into CATSRDTSTDTQYF.

CDR3 protein: CASSLEGLAGVVGNIQYF. CDR3 nucleotide sequence: TGTGCCAGCAGTCTAGAGGGACTAGCGGGGGTGGTGGGAAACATTCAGTACTTC. This chain uses TRBV27 with TRBJ2-4; 14 bases align to TRBD2. The CDR3 totals 18 residues. From germline, CDR1 is MNHEY and CDR2 SMNVEV (reference sequence). J lost 6 bases, V lost 5 bases, and 12 bases had no gene match.

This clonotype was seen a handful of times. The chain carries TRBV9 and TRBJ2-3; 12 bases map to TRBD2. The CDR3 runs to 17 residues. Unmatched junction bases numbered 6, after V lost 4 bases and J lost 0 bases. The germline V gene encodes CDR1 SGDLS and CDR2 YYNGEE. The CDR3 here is CASSFTGLAGSTDTQYF. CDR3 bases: TGTGCCAGCAGCTTCACTGGACTAGCGGGAAGCACAGATACGCAGTATTTT.

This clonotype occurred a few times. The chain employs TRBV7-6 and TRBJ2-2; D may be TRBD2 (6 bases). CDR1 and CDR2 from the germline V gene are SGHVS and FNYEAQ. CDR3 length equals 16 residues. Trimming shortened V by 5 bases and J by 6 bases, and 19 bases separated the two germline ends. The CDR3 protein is CASSPLPGVGSGELFF. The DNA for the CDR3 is TGTGCCAGCAGCCCCCTGCCGGGGGTAGGGTCCGGGGAGCTGTTTTTT.

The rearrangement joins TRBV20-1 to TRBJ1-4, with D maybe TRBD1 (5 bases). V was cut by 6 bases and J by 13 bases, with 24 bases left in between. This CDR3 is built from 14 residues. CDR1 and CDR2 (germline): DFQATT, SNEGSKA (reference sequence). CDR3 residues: CSATSGTSGGGLFF. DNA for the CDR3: TGCAGTGCAACCTCCGGGACCTCGGGAGGTGGACTGTTTTTT.

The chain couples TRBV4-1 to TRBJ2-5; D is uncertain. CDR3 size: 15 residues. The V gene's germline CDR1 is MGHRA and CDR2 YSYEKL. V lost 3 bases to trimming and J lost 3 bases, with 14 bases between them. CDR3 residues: CASSHTAMSEETQYF. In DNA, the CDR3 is TGCGCCAGCAGCCATACAGCGATGTCCGAAGAGACCCAGTACTTC.

This CDR3 reads CASSVYLDNIETQYF. The CDR3 DNA reads TGTGCCAGCAGTGTATACCTCGACAACATAGAGACCCAGTACTTC. V gene TRBV27 combines with J gene TRBJ2-5; no definite D call. With 5 bases removed from V and 4 bases from J, the gap between germline ends came to 17 bases. Per the germline V gene, CDR1 is MNHEY and CDR2 is SMNVEV (reference sequence). The CDR3 sequence is 15 residues long.

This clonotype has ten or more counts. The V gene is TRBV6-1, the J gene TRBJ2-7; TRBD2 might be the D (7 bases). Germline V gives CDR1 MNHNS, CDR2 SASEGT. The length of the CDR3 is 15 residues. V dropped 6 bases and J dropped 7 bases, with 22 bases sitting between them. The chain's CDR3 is CASRGWGGQDLEQYF. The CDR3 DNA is TGTGCCAGCAGGGGATGGGGGGGGCAAGACTTAGAGCAGTACTTC.

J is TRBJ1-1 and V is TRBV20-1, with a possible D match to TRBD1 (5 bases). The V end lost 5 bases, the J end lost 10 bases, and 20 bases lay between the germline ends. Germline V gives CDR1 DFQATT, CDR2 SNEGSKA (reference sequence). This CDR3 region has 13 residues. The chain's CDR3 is CSAAQGGGLGAFF. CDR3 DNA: TGCAGTGCTGCCCAGGGAGGCGGTTTGGGAGCTTTCTTT.

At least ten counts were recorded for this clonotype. CDR3 region: CASSPREGIPESLHF. CDR3 nucleotides: TGTGCCAGCAGTCCCCGCGAGGGGATCCCAGAGTCCCTCCACTTT. The chain carries TRBV6-1 and TRBJ1-6; TRBD1 might be the D (5 bases). This CDR3 has 15 residues. V was cut by 5 bases and J by 14 bases, with 22 bases left in between. Germline assignment: CDR1 MNHNS and CDR2 SASEGT.

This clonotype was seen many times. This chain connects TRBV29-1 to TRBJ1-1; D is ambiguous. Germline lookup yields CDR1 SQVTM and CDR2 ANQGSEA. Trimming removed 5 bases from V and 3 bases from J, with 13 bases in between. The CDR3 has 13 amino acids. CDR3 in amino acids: CSVSLNYDTEAFF. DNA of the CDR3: TGCAGCGTTAGTCTAAATTATGACACTGAAGCTTTCTTT.

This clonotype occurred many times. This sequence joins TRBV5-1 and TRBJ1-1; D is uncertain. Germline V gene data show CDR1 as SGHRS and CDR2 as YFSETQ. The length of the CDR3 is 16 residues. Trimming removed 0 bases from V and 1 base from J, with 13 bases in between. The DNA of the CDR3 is TGCGCCAGCAGCTTGGCCATATCACCAGGGAACACTGAAGCTTTCTTT. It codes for CASSLAISPGNTEAFF.

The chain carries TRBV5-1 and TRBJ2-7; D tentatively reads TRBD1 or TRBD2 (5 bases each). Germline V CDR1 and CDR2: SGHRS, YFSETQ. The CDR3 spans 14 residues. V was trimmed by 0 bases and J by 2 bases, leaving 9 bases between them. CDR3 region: CASSLGDATYEQYF. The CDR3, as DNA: TGCGCCAGCAGCTTGGGGGACGCAACCTACGAGCAGTACTTC. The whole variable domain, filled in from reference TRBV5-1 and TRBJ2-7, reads KAGVTQTPRYLIKTRGQQVTLSCSPISGHRSVSWYQQTPGQGLQFLFEYFSETQRNKGNFPGRFSGRQFSNSRSEMNVSTLELGDSALYLCASSLGDATYEQYFGPGTRLTVT.

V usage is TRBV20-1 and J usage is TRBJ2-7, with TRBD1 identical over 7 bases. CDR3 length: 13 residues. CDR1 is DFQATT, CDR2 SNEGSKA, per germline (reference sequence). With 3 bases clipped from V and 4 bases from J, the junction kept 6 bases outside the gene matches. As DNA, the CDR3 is TGCAGTGCTAGGCTACAGGGGAGTTACGAGCAGTACTTC. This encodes CSARLQGSYEQYF.

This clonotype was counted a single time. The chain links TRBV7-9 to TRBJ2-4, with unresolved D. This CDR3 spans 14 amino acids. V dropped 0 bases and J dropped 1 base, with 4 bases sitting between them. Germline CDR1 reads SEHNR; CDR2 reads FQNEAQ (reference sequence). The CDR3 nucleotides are TGTGCCAGCAGCTTAGCTGGGGCCAAAAACATTCAGTACTTC. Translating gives CASSLAGAKNIQYF.

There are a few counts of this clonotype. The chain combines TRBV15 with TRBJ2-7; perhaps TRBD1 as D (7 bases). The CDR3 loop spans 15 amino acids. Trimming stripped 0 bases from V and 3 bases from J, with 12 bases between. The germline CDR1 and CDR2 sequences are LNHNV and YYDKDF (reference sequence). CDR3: CATSRDWQGGYEQYF. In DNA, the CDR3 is TGTGCCACCAGCAGAGATTGGCAGGGGGGCTACGAGCAGTACTTC.

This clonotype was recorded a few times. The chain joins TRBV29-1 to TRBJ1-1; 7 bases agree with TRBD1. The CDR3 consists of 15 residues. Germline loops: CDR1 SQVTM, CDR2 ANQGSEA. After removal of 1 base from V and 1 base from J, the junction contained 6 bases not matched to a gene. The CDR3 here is CSVEGTGPGNTEAFF. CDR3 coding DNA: TGCAGCGTTGAAGGGACAGGCCCCGGGAACACTGAAGCTTTCTTT.

The CDR3 DNA is TGTGCCAGCAGGCAAACGGGATTATCGCCCGCTGAGCAGTTCTTC. Its protein is CASRQTGLSPAEQFF. The genes are TRBV3-1 and TRBJ2-1; D is perhaps TRBD2 (5 bases). The CDR3 loop spans 15 amino acids. The germline V gene has CDR1 LGHDT and CDR2 YNNKEL (reference sequence). V shed 6 bases and J shed 9 bases, with 21 bases lying between them.

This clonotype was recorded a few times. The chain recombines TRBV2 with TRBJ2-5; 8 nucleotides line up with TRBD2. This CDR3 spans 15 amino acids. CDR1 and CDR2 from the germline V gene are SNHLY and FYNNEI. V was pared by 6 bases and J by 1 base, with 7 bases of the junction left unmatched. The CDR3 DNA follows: TGTGCCAGCAGCGCTCCTCTAGCGGGCCAAGAGACCCAGTACTTC. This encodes CASSAPLAGQETQYF.

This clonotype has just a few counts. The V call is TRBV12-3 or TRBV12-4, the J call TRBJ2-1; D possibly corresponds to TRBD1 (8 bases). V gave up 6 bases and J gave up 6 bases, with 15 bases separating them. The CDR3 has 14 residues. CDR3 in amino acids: CASRYRGGGNEQFF. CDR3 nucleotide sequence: TGTGCCAGCAGGTACAGGGGGGGGGGCAATGAGCAGTTCTTC.

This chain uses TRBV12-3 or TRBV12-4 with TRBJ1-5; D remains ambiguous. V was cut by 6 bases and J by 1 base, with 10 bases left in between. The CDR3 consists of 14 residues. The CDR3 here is CASRPTESNQPQHF. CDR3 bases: TGTGCCAGCAGGCCCACGGAGAGCAATCAGCCCCAGCATTTT.